The 30 T cell receptor beta chains presented below share a single source sample, sequenced in a study of shared clonotypes between healthy human individuals. Assay used: immunoSEQ multiplex PCR; TCRdb lists only in-frame clones, some missing. The repertoire holds a few million clones, nearly 97% seen once, with 0.13% in the top ten. The material sequenced was naive CD4+ T cells sorted from blood. Subset specified: CD45RA+ positively selected. The receptors were gathered from a man aged 18 to 29 in good health.

The rearrangement links TRBV28 to TRBJ2-6, with TRBD1 identical over 9 bases. The ends lost 1 base at V and 3 bases at J; junction bases unmatched: 7. The CDR3 runs to 18 residues. Germline loops: CDR1 MDHEN, CDR2 SYDVKM. The CDR3, as DNA: TGTGCCAGCAGTTTATCGGGGACAGGGTTGGATGGGGCCAACGTCCTGACTTTC. Residues: CASSLSGTGLDGANVLTF.

The chain couples TRBV28 to TRBJ2-5, with 8 bases that match TRBD2. Trimming took 2 bases from V and 4 from J; bases not matched to a gene: 15. This CDR3 comprises 18 residues. The germline CDR1 and CDR2 sequences are MDHEN and SYDVKM. This CDR3 is CASSLAGRGTLRGETQYF. Here the CDR3 DNA reads TGTGCCAGCAGTTTAGCCGGGAGGGGGACCCTCCGGGGAGAGACCCAGTACTTC.

This chain links TRBV30 with TRBJ2-3; TRBD2 matches at 7 bases. The V segment lost 3 bases and the J segment 1 base; nucleotides outside the gene matches: 13. The CDR3 sequence is 17 residues long. The germline gives CDR1 GTSNPN, CDR2 SVGIG (reference sequence). CDR3 bases: TGTGCCTGGAGGACGGGAGGTAGCGGGTTGGGCACAGATACGCAGTATTTT. Protein: CAWRTGGSGLGTDTQYF.

The rearrangement links TRBV6-1 to TRBJ2-7; D assignment may be TRBD1 or TRBD2 (6 bases each). V was shortened by 4 bases and J by 7 bases, with 17 bases between the two germline ends. Looked up from germline, CDR1 is MNHNS and CDR2 is SASEGT. The CDR3 sequence is 14 residues long. CDR3 in amino acids: CASSVYREGGEQYF. CDR3 nucleotides: TGTGCCAGCAGTGTGTATCGAGAGGGGGGTGAGCAGTACTTC.

The rearrangement links TRBV10-3 to TRBJ2-2; D remains unclear. CDR1 and CDR2 from the germline V gene are ENHRY and SYGVKD. CDR3 length: 15 residues. V was pared by 3 bases and J by 1 base, with 9 bases between. The CDR3 coding sequence is TGTGCCATCAGTGACTCCGTCCAGAACACCGGGGAGCTGTTTTTT. Protein sequence: CAISDSVQNTGELFF.

The rearrangement joins TRBV19 to TRBJ2-7, with 9 bases lining up with TRBD1. V trimming: 9 bases; J trimming: 2 bases; junction bases outside the gene matches: 8. This CDR3 has 14 residues. The germline gives CDR1 LNHDA, CDR2 SQIVND (reference sequence). The chain's CDR3 is CASSLQGAPYEQYF. CDR3 nucleotides: TGTGCCAGCTCCCTACAGGGGGCCCCCTACGAGCAGTACTTC.

This clone was seen once. The chain combines TRBV30 with TRBJ2-1; 10 bases align to TRBD2. The CDR3 sequence is 14 residues long. Germline V gene sequence: CDR1 GTSNPN, CDR2 SVGIG (reference sequence). V was pared by 2 bases and J by 12 bases, with 10 bases of the junction left unmatched. DNA for the CDR3: TGTGCCTGGAGTCATTTAGCGGGGGGCATATTGCAGTTCTTC. As protein: CAWSHLAGGILQFF.

The chain is built from TRBV30 and TRBJ1-4, with D uncertain. This CDR3 contains 14 residues. The V gene lost 0 bases and the J gene lost 7 bases, with 12 bases spanning the gap. Germline values: CDR1 GTSNPN, CDR2 SVGIG (reference sequence). The CDR3 sequence is CAWSVLPEGEKLFF. The CDR3 DNA reads TGTGCCTGGAGTGTACTTCCTGAAGGTGAAAAACTGTTTTTT.

The chain uses TRBV5-1 and TRBJ1-1, with a weak D call TRBD1 (5 bases). V lost 0 bases, J lost 4 bases, and 16 bases lay in between. From germline, CDR1 is SGHRS and CDR2 YFSETQ. CDR3 size: 16 residues. The CDR3 DNA reads as TGCGCCAGCAGCTTGGCCTTAGGAGCACAGGTCACTGAAGCTTTCTTT. This gives the protein CASSLALGAQVTEAFF.

The CDR3 nucleotides read TGTGCCAGCAGCGTCTCCGGGACAGACAATCAGCCCCAGCATTTT. Translating gives CASSVSGTDNQPQHF. The chain carries TRBV7-8 and TRBJ1-5; 7 nucleotides match TRBD1. The trim removed 5 bases at V and 3 bases at J, leaving 7 bases unmatched. The germline V gene encodes CDR1 SGHVS and CDR2 FQNEAQ. This CDR3 is 15 amino acids long. Supplemented by reference TRBV7-8 and TRBJ1-5, the full variable domain reads GAGVSQSPRYKVAKRGQDVALRCDPISGHVSLFWYQQALGQGPEFLTYFQNEAQLDKSGLPSDRFFAERPEGSVSTLKIQRTQQEDSAVYLCASSVSGTDNQPQHFGDGTRLSIL.

This rearrangement joins TRBV6-4 to TRBJ2-7; 8 bases line up with TRBD1. Germline CDR1 is MRHNA and CDR2 is SNTAGT. Losses at the gene ends were 0 bases for V and 0 bases for J; bases not matched to a gene: 10. The CDR3 covers 18 residues. The CDR3 DNA reads TGTGCCAGCAGTGACTCAAAGGACAGGGCTCCCCTCTCCTACGAGCAGTACTTC. This gives the protein CASSDSKDRAPLSYEQYF.

The J gene is TRBJ1-1, the V gene TRBV5-4; D not resolved. Per the germline V gene, CDR1 is SGHNT and CDR2 is YYREEE (reference sequence). The CDR3 is 13 amino acids. V lost 2 bases to trimming and J lost 6 bases, with 11 bases between them. The CDR3: CASSLVGYAEAFF. CDR3 coding DNA: TGTGCCAGCAGCTTAGTCGGCTACGCTGAAGCTTTCTTT.

The rearrangement links TRBV10-3 to TRBJ1-1; D remains ambiguous. The V gene lost 4 bases and the J gene lost 3 bases, with 12 bases spanning the gap. The CDR3 is 14 residues long. Looked up from germline, CDR1 is ENHRY and CDR2 is SYGVKD. For the CDR3, the DNA is TGTGCCATCAGTGTTTCGGACGGTGACACTGAAGCTTTCTTT. Translated: CAISVSDGDTEAFF.

The chain joins TRBV4-3 to TRBJ2-2; 9 nucleotides line up with TRBD2. The junction had 7 bases not matched to a gene; V was cut back by 5 bases and J by 6 bases. The CDR3 is made up of 15 amino acids. In germline, CDR1 is LGHNA, CDR2 YSLEER. CDR3 nucleotide sequence: TGCGCCAGCAGCTGGATAGCGGGAGAAGCCGGGGAGCTGTTTTTT. Translation gives CASSWIAGEAGELFF.

This chain joins TRBV6-6 and TRBJ1-2; TRBD1 matches 8 bases. CDR3 length equals 15 residues. The germline gives CDR1 MNHNY, CDR2 SVGAGI (reference sequence). The V and J ends lost 4 bases and 7 bases, in that order; junction bases with no gene match: 11. The CDR3 nucleotides read TGTGCCAGCAGTTCGATCGACAGGGGACAGCCTGGCTACACCTTC. This encodes CASSSIDRGQPGYTF.

V is TRBV30 and J is TRBJ1-5; D is uncertain. There are 14 residues in the CDR3. Germline V gene data show CDR1 as GTSNPN and CDR2 as SVGIG (reference sequence). V was shortened by 3 bases and J by 2 bases, with 11 bases between the two germline ends. The CDR3, as DNA: TGTGCCTGGAGCGAGAGGACCGGCAATCAGCCCCAGCATTTT. The encoded protein is CAWSERTGNQPQHF.

The gene calls are TRBV28 and TRBJ1-2; D is undetermined. The germline V and J ends were trimmed by 4 bases and 3 bases, with 6 bases remaining between them. Germline assignment: CDR1 MDHEN and CDR2 SYDVKM. This CDR3 has 12 amino acids. The CDR3 DNA sequence: TGTGCCAGCAGTTCACGGGACTATGGCTACACCTTC. Translated: CASSSRDYGYTF.

The CDR3 DNA is TGCGCCAGCAGCCTCACCGCTACGCAGAGGTCAGAGACCCAGTACTTC. The encoded protein is CASSLTATQRSETQYF. This chain uses TRBV4-1 with TRBJ2-5; D gene uncertain. CDR1 MGHRA and CDR2 YSYEKL come from the germline V gene. This CDR3 spans 16 amino acids. V lost 4 bases, J lost 4 bases, and 19 bases lay in between.

The V and J genes are TRBV7-2 and TRBJ1-2; TRBD1 matches at 8 bases. The CDR3 length is 16 residues. Per germline, CDR1 SGHTA and CDR2 FQGNSA. Trimming at V came to 5 bases and at J to 4 bases, leaving 12 bases not matched to a gene. DNA of the CDR3: TGTGCCAGCAGCCAAGGGGGCAGGGGGCTTGTCTATGGCTACACCTTC. Translation: CASSQGGRGLVYGYTF.

The V and J genes are TRBV7-9 and TRBJ1-4; unclear D gene. The CDR3 spans 14 residues. V was trimmed by 1 base and J by 7 bases, leaving 10 bases between them. Germline lookup yields CDR1 SEHNR and CDR2 FQNEAQ (reference sequence). DNA for the CDR3: TGTGCCAGCAGCTTAGGGGGATTTCGTGAAAAACTGTTTTTT. Translation: CASSLGGFREKLFF. The full variable domain, in which reference TRBV7-9 and TRBJ1-4 provide the parts outside the CDR3, is DTGVSQNPRHKITKRGQNVTFRCDPISEHNRLYWYRQTLGQGPEFLTYFQNEAQLEKSRLLSDRFSAERPKGSFSTLEIQRTEQGDSAMYLCASSLGGFREKLFFGSGTQLSVL.

The V gene is TRBV7-2, the J gene TRBJ2-3; TRBD2 aligns across 8 bases. V dropped 5 bases and J dropped 1; count of bases not matched to a gene: 8. Germline assignment: CDR1 SGHTA and CDR2 FQGNSA. The length of the CDR3 is 16 residues. CDR3 DNA: TGTGCCAGCAGCCCTAGGACTAGCTGGGGCACAGATACGCAGTATTTT. This translates into CASSPRTSWGTDTQYF.

Comments on this clone: Other DNA sequences of this sample code for an identical CDR3. This rearrangement joins TRBV7-9 to TRBJ2-1; 7 bases align to TRBD2. V was pared by 0 bases and J by 0 bases, with 5 bases of the junction left unmatched. Germline values: CDR1 SEHNR, CDR2 FQNEAQ (reference sequence). This CDR3 contains 17 residues. The CDR3 coding sequence is TGTGCCAGCAGCTTAGCCGCTAGCGGTAGCTCCTACAATGAGCAGTTCTTC. Translation: CASSLAASGSSYNEQFF. Filled out from reference TRBV7-9 and TRBJ2-1, the complete variable domain reads DTGVSQNPRHKITKRGQNVTFRCDPISEHNRLYWYRQTLGQGPEFLTYFQNEAQLEKSRLLSDRFSAERPKGSFSTLEIQRTEQGDSAMYLCASSLAASGSSYNEQFFGPGTRLTVL.

V usage is TRBV14 and J usage is TRBJ2-3, with 9 bases matching TRBD1. V shed 5 bases and J 4 bases; nucleotides not matched to a gene: 10. This CDR3 is built from 16 residues. CDR1 SGHDN and CDR2 FVKESK come from the germline V gene. CDR3 loop: CASSSLAGTGSDTQYF. DNA of the CDR3: TGTGCCAGCAGCTCTCTAGCCGGGACAGGGTCAGATACGCAGTATTTT. Looking up the rest from reference TRBV14 and TRBJ2-3 gives the full variable domain: EAGVTQFPSHSVIEKGQTVTLRCDPISGHDNLYWYRRVMGKEIKFLLHFVKESKQDESGMPNNRFLAERTGGTYSTLKVQPAELEDSGVYFCASSSLAGTGSDTQYFGPGTRLTVL.

The rearrangement links TRBV19 to TRBJ2-3; 9 bases match TRBD2. The junction had 21 bases not matched to a gene; V was cut back by 5 bases and J by 3 bases. Per the germline V gene, CDR1 is LNHDA and CDR2 is SQIVND (reference sequence). The CDR3 loop spans 20 amino acids. CDR3: CASSSGWVAGAPKGTDTQYF. Written as DNA, the CDR3 is TGTGCCAGTAGTTCCGGGTGGGTAGCGGGAGCACCGAAGGGGACAGATACGCAGTATTTT. The variable domain in full, completed from reference TRBV19 and TRBJ2-3, reads DGGITQSPKYLFRKEGQNVTLSCEQNLNHDAMYWYRQDPGQGLRLIYYSQIVNDFQKGDIAEGYSVSREKKESFPLTVTSAQKNPTAFYLCASSSGWVAGAPKGTDTQYFGPGTRLTVL.

This clone was recorded only once. The chain employs TRBV10-3 and TRBJ2-3; 12 positions agree with TRBD2. The CDR3 covers 16 residues. Germline CDR1 is ENHRY and CDR2 is SYGVKD. V shed 6 bases and J 2 bases; nucleotides not matched to a gene: 6. CDR3 sequence reads: CAISLGLAGTTDTQYF. For the CDR3, the DNA is TGTGCCATCAGCCTTGGACTAGCGGGGACCACAGATACGCAGTATTTT.

The rearrangement joins TRBV27 to TRBJ1-5; a possible D gene is TRBD1 (6 bases). V was trimmed by 6 bases and J by 7 bases, leaving 22 bases between them. The CDR3 spans 16 residues. Germline assignment: CDR1 MNHEY and CDR2 SMNVEV (reference sequence). The CDR3 bases are TGTGCCAGCAGCCCTTTGGGGGGCGTGGGGTTGCAGCCCCAGCATTTT. This translates into CASSPLGGVGLQPQHF.

For the CDR3, the DNA is TGTGCCAGCAGTGCCTTGCCGGGACAGGGCACAGATACGCAGTATTTT. It encodes CASSALPGQGTDTQYF. The chain couples TRBV6-4 to TRBJ2-3; 8 bases match TRBD1. V was pared by 4 bases and J by 1 base, with 7 bases of the junction left unmatched. Germline loops: CDR1 MRHNA, CDR2 SNTAGT. CDR3 length equals 16 residues.

V is TRBV11-3 and J is TRBJ2-7; 7 positions match TRBD2. V trimming: 3 bases; J trimming: 6 bases; junction bases outside the gene matches: 8. Germline V lookup: CDR1 SGHNT, CDR2 YENEEA. CDR3 length equals 14 residues. CDR3 in DNA: TGTGCCAGCAGCTTGGGGAGGGGAGTGGGCGAGCAGTACTTC. Translating it yields CASSLGRGVGEQYF.

In nucleotides, the CDR3 is TGTGCCAGCTCACCGCCTGGACAGGGGCTGGTGTATGGCTACACCTTC. This translates into CASSPPGQGLVYGYTF. The rearrangement joins TRBV18 to TRBJ1-2, with 9 nucleotides matching TRBD1. With V trimmed by 3 bases and J by 5 bases, 10 bases remained unmatched. The CDR3 totals 16 residues. Germline loops: CDR1 KGHSH, CDR2 LQKENI.

The genes are TRBV6-1 and TRBJ1-6, with D possibly matching TRBD1 (6 bases). Trimming took off 11 bases at V and 9 bases at J, with 17 bases between the two ends. The CDR3 spans 13 residues. The germline CDR1 and CDR2 sequences are MNHNS and SASEGT. The CDR3 nucleotides read TGTGCCGGGTCCCAGGGGTGGGGTTCACCCCTCCACTTT. Protein product: CAGSQGWGSPLHF.